Below are 5 T cell receptor beta chains sequenced from a single sample in a study of radiotherapy plus CTLA-4 blockade in lung cancer (dated by TCRdb to 2016 to 2019). Library preparation employed the immunoSEQ multiplex PCR assay. This is the immuneACCESS table as TCRdb keeps it, with only in-frame sequences that have V and J called. A part of the clones is gone; compared with another copy, unresolved V genes explain less than half, and the rest is unexplained. For this sample there are 47,000 or so clones; around 83% appear just once. The biggest ten clones account for roughly 25% of the sample. Sequenced here: peripheral blood, sampled from a patient treated with radiotherapy plus ipilimumab. All receptors come from a human donor with non-small cell lung cancer whose response to radiotherapy plus ipilimumab could not be evaluated.

The rearrangement links TRBV4-3 to TRBJ2-4; D is possibly TRBD2 (5 bases). V was pared by 3 bases and J by 7 bases, with 22 bases between. Germline CDR1 and CDR2: LGHNA and YSLEER. The CDR3 spans 17 residues. This CDR3 is CASSHPSSTAARNIQYF. CDR3 bases: TGCGCCAGCAGCCACCCTAGCTCAACAGCGGCCAGGAACATTCAGTACTTC.

The CDR3 DNA reads as TGTGCCAGCAGTATTACACCGAACACTGAAGCTTTCTTT. Amino acids: CASSITPNTEAFF. The rearrangement joins TRBV6-5 to TRBJ1-1; D is unclear. Germline lookup yields CDR1 MNHEY and CDR2 SVGAGI. There are 13 residues in the CDR3. V gave up 5 bases and J gave up 1 base, with 8 bases separating them.

This clone was recorded once. The chain joins TRBV4-3 to TRBJ2-7; TRBD2 matches 8 bases. The CDR3 is made up of 13 amino acids. V dropped 3 bases and J dropped 4; count of bases not matched to a gene: 2. Looked up from germline, CDR1 is LGHNA and CDR2 is YSLEER. As DNA, the CDR3 is TGCGCCAGCAGCCACGGGAGGGGTTACGAGCAGTACTTC. Protein: CASSHGRGYEQYF.

The chain combines TRBV4-2 with TRBJ2-7, with D perhaps TRBD1 (6 bases). The germline CDR1 and CDR2 sequences are LGHNA and YNFKEQ. V was cut by 2 bases and J by 4 bases, with 15 bases left in between. This CDR3 is 15 amino acids long. The chain's CDR3 is CASSQLEQGKYEQYF. DNA of the CDR3: TGTGCCAGCAGCCAACTTGAACAGGGAAAGTACGAGCAGTACTTC.

The chain joins TRBV28 to TRBJ2-1; 14 bases map to TRBD2. The V segment lost 4 bases and the J segment 6 bases; nucleotides outside the gene matches: 2. Germline V CDR1 and CDR2: MDHEN, SYDVKM. The CDR3 totals 15 residues. The CDR3 nucleotides are TGTGCCAGCAGTTCGGGACTAGCGGGAGCCAATGAGCAGTTCTTC. Amino acid sequence: CASSSGLAGANEQFF.